This TCR beta chain was retrieved from a study of T cell repertoires in cytomegalovirus infection. Study summary: Selected CMV epitopes included recently identified HLA-C-restricted ones as well as well-studied HLA-B-restricted ones. Public signatures in TCR beta pointed to CMV infection and matching HLA type.

Points from the study as a whole: The response measured ex vivo was dominated by TCR beta clonotypes (HLA-C-restricted and CMV-specific).

On this clonotype itself: What it binds is unknown.

MiXCR, run by TCRdb on the reads, gives a single entry per CDR3 protein. Of roughly 340,000 distinct CDR3 sequences in the sample, around 29% were seen once. The CDR3 contains 12 residues. Germline loops: CDR1 MNHNS, CDR2 SASEGT. The clonotype originates from a human donor in good health (CMV status not recorded). Some clones in this sample may be carry-over from other donors' samples. The J gene is TRBJ2-1, the V gene TRBV6-1; 11 bases match TRBD2. This specimen consisted of cultured PBMCs, obtained from culture after CMV antigen stimulation. CDR3 amino acids: CAGTSGYNEQFF. CDR3 bases: TGTGCGGGGACTAGCGGATACAATGAGCAGTTCTTC.